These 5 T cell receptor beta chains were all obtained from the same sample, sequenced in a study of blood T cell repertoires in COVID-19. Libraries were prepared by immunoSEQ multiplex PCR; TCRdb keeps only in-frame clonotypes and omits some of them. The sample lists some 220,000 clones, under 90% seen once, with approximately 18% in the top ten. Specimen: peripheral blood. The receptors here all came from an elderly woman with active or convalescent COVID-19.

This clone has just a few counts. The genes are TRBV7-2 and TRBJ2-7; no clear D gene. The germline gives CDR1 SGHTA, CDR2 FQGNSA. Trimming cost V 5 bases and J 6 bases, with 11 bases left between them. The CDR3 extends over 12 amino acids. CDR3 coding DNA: TGTGCCAGCAGCCCCGGTGGTGTCGAGCAGTACTTC. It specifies CASSPGGVEQYF.

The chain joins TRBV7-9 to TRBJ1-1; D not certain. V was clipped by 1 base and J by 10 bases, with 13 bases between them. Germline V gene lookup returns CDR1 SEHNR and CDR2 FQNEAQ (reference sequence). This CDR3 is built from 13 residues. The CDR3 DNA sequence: TGTGCCAGCAGCTTAGAGTCCGGGGTGGGAGCTTTCTTT. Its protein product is CASSLESGVGAFF. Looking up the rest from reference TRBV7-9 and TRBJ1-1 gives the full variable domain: DTGVSQNPRHKITKRGQNVTFRCDPISEHNRLYWYRQTLGQGPEFLTYFQNEAQLEKSRLLSDRFSAERPKGSFSTLEIQRTEQGDSAMYLCASSLESGVGAFFGQGTRLTVV.

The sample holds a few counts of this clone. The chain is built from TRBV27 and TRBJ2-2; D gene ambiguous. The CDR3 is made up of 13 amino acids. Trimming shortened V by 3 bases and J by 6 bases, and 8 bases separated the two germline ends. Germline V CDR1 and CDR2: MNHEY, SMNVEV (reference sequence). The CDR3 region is CASSFTQAGELFF. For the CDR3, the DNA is TGTGCCAGCAGTTTCACGCAGGCCGGGGAGCTGTTTTTT.

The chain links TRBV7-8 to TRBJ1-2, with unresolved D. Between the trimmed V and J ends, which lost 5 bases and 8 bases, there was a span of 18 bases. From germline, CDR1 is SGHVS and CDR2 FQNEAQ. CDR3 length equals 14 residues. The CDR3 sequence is CASSPNSGNKGYTF. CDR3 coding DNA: TGTGCCAGCAGCCCGAATTCCGGGAATAAGGGCTACACCTTC.

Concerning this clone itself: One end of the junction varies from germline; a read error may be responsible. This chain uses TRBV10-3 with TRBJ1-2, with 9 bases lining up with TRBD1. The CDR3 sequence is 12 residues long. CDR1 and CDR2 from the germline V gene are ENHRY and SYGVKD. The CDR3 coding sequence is TGTGCCATCAGTAGTACCGGGACAGGGTTCTTCTTC. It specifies CAISSTGTGFFF.